This TCR beta chain was observed in a study of type 1 regulatory T cells. This CDR3 region has 13 residues. Trimming took off 7 bases at V and 2 bases at J, with 11 bases between the two ends. Each CDR3 protein gets one entry after TCRdb re-called the reads with MiXCR. The sample shows some 100,000 distinct CDR3 sequences, less than 40% of them seen only once. Sequenced input: CD4+ T cells, either the whole sample or a sorted fraction (not recorded which). This clonotype was sampled from a human donor in good health. The chain uses TRBV12-3 or TRBV12-4 and TRBJ1-1; TRBD1 is a possible D gene (6 bases). CDR3 sequence reads: CASTLQGNTEAFF. In DNA, the CDR3 is TGTGCCAGCACCCTACAGGGAAACACTGAAGCTTTCTTT.